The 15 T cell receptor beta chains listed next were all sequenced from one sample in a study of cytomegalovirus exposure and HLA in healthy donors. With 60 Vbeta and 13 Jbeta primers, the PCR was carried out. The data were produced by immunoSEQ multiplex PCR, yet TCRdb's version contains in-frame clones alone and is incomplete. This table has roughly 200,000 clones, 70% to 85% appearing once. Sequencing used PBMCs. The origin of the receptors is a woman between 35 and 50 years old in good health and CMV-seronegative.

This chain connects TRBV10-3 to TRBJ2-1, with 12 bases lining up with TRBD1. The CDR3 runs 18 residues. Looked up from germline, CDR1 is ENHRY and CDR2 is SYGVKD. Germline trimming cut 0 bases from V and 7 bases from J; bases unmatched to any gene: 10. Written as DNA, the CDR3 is TGTGCCATCAGTGAGTCCCCACCGGGACAGGGGGCTGATAATGAGCAGTTCTTC. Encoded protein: CAISESPPGQGADNEQFF.

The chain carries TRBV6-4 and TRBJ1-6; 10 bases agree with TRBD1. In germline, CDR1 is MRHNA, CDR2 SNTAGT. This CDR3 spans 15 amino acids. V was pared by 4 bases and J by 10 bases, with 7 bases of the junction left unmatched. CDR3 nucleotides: TGTGCCAGCAGTGGAACGGGACAGGGGCAATCACCCCTCCACTTT. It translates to CASSGTGQGQSPLHF.

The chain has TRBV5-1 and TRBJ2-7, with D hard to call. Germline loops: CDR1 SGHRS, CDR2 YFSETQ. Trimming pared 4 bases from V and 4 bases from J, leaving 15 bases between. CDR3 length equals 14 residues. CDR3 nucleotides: TGCGCCAGCAGCGTGGGCCTCCTCGGGTACGAGCAGTACTTC. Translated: CASSVGLLGYEQYF.

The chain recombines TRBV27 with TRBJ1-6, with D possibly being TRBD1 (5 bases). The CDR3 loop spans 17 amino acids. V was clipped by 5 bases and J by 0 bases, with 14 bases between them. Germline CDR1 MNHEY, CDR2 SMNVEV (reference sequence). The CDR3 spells CASSAQGSRSYNSPLHF. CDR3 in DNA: TGTGCCAGCAGTGCTCAGGGATCCCGCTCCTATAATTCACCCCTCCACTTT.

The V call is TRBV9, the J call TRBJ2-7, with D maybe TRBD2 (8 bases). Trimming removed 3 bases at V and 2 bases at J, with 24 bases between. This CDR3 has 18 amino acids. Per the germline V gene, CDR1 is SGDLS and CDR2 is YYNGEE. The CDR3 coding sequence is TGTGCCAGCAGCGAGGGGGCTAGCGGGCGACCGGAAACCTACGAGCAGTACTTC. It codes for CASSEGASGRPETYEQYF.

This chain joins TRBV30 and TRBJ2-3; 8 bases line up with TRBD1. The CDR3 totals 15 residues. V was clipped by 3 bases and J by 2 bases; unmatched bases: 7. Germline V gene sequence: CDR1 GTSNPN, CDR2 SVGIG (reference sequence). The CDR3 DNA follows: TGTGCCTGGAGGGTAAGACAGGGGCCCACAGATACGCAGTATTTT. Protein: CAWRVRQGPTDTQYF. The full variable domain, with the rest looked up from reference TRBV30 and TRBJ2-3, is SQTIHQWPATLVQPVGSPLSLECTVEGTSNPNLYWYRQAAGRGLQLLFYSVGIGQISSEVPQNLSASRPQDRQFILSSKKLLLSDSGFYLCAWRVRQGPTDTQYFGPGTRLTVL.

The DNA for the CDR3 is TGTGCCAGCAGCTTGGAGGGGGCCAGTGGTGAAAAACTGTTTTTT. It codes for CASSLEGASGEKLFF. The V gene is TRBV5-4, the J gene TRBJ1-4, with 7 bases matching TRBD1. The CDR3 sequence is 15 residues long. Germline CDR1 and CDR2: SGHNT and YYREEE (reference sequence). V dropped 0 bases and J dropped 7; count of bases not matched to a gene: 6.

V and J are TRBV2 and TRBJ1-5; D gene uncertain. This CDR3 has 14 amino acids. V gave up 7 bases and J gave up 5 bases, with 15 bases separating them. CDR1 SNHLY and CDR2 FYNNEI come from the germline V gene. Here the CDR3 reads CASTIMRGDQPQHF. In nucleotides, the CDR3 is TGTGCCAGCACCATAATGCGGGGTGATCAGCCCCAGCATTTT.

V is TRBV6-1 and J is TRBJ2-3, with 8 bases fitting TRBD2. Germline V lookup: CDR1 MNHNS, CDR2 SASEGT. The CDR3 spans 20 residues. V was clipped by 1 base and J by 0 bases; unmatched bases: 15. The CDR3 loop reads CASSEVVAGRSRSSTDTQYF. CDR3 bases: TGTGCCAGCAGTGAAGTGGTAGCGGGACGAAGCCGTTCAAGCACAGATACGCAGTATTTT.

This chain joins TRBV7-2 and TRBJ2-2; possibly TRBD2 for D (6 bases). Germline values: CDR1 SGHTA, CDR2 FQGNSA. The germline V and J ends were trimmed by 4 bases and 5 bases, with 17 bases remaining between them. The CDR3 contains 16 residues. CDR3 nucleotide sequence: TGTGCCAGCAGCTCTCAATATGGACTAAATACCGGGGAGCTGTTTTTT. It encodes CASSSQYGLNTGELFF.

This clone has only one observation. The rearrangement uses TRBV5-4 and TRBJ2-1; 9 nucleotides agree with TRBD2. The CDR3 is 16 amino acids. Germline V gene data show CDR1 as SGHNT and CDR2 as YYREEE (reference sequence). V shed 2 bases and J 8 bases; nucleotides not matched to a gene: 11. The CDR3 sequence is CASSFFAGGPPDEQFF. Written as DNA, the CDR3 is TGTGCCAGCAGCTTCTTCGCGGGAGGGCCTCCCGATGAGCAGTTCTTC.

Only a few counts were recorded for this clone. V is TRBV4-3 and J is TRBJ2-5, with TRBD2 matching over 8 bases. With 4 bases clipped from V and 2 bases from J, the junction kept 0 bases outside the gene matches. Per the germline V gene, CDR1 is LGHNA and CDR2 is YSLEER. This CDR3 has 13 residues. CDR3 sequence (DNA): TGCGCCAGCAGCCCTAGCGGGCAAGAGACCCAGTACTTC. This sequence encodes CASSPSGQETQYF.

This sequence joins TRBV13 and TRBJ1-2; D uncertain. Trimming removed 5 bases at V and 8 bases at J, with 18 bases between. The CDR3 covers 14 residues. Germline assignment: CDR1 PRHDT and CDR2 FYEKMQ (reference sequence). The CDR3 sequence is CASSPGGRESGYTF. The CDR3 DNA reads TGTGCCAGCAGCCCCGGTGGGAGGGAGAGCGGCTACACCTTC.

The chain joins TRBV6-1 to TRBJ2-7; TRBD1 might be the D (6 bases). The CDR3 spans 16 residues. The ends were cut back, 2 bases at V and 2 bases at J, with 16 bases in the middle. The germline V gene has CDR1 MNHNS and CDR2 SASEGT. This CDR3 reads CASSEYSAGVTYEQYF. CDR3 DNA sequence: TGTGCCAGCAGTGAATACAGCGCAGGGGTGACCTACGAGCAGTACTTC.

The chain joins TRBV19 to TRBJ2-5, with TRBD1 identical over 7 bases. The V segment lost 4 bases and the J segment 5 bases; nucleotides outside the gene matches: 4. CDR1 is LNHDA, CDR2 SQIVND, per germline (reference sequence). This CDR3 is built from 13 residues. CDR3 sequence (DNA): TGTGCCAGTAGTACCCAGGGACAGGAGACCCAGTACTTC. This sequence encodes CASSTQGQETQYF. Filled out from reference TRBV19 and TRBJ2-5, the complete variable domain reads DGGITQSPKYLFRKEGQNVTLSCEQNLNHDAMYWYRQDPGQGLRLIYYSQIVNDFQKGDIAEGYSVSREKKESFPLTVTSAQKNPTAFYLCASSTQGQETQYFGPGTRLLVL.